This T cell receptor beta chain derives from a study of blood T cell repertoires in COVID-19. Background on the study: Donors in the United States, Italy and Spain gave samples during acute or convalescent COVID-19. T cells, B-cell-depleted T cells, or PBMCs provided the cDNA or gDNA that served as material.

Original handling: Estimation of nucleated cell counts was performed using reference gene primer amplification. This table comes from immunoSEQ multiplex PCR, and its TCRdb copy is limited to in-frame clones, with some not included. Clone size and the V and J calls come from that table; the DNA yielded D and trimming. Among approximately 210,000 clones listed, about four fifths were seen once. CDR3 length: 15 amino acids. Germline V CDR1 and CDR2: MDHEN, SYDVKM. J lost 5 bases, V lost 8 bases, and 7 bases had no gene match. This chain uses TRBV28 with TRBJ2-5; TRBD2 agrees at 14 bases. The sample was peripheral blood. This clonotype originated in a woman between 45 and 65 years old with active or convalescent COVID-19. CDR3 amino acids: CASVTSGGARETQYF. CDR3 DNA: TGTGCCAGCGTGACTAGCGGGGGGGCTAGGGAGACCCAGTACTTC.